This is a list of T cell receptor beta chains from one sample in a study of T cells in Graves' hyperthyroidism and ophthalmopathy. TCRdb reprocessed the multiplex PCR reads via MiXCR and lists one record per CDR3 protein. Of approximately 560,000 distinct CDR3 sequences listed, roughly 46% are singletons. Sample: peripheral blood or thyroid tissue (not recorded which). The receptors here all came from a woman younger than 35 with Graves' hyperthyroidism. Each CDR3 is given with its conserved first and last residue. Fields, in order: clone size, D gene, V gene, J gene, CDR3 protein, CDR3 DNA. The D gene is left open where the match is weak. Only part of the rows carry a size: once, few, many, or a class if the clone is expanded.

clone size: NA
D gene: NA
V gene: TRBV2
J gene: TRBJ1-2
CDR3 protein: CASSDTGRNGYTF
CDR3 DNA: TGTGCCAGCAGTGATACAGGGAGGAATGGCTACACCTTC

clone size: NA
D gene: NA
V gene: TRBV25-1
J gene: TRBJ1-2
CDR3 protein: CASTSGSHGYTF
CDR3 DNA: TGTGCCAGCACTTCAGGGTCTCATGGCTACACCTTC

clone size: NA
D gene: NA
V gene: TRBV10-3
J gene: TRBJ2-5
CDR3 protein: CAISDSQGQRGETQYF
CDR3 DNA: TGTGCCATCAGTGATTCCCAAGGGCAGAGGGGGGAGACCCAGTACTTC

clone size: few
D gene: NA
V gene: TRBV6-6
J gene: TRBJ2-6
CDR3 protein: CASSSQDLQGANVLTF
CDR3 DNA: TGTGCCAGCAGTTCCCAGGACCTTCAGGGGGCCAACGTCCTGACTTTC

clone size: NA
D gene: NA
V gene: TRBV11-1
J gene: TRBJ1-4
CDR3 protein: CASSLWAAAHEKLFF
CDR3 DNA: TGTGCCAGCAGTTTGTGGGCCGCTGCCCATGAAAAACTGTTTTTT

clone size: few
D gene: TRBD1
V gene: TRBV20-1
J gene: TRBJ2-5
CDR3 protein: CSAVGGRETQYF
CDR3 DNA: TGCAGTGCTGTAGGGGGCAGGGAGACCCAGTACTTC

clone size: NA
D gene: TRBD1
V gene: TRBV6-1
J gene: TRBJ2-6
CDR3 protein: CASSPTTGLPGANVLTF
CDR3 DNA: TGTGCCAGCAGTCCGACGACAGGGCTGCCTGGGGCCAACGTCCTGACTTTC

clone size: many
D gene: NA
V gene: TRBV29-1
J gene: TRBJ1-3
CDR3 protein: CSVASGNGNTIYF
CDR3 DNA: TGCAGCGTTGCATCGGGGAATGGAAACACCATATATTTT

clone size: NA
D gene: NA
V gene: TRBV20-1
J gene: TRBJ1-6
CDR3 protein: CSARDHRGAASPLHF
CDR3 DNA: TGCAGTGCTAGAGATCATCGGGGGGCAGCTTCACCCCTCCACTTT

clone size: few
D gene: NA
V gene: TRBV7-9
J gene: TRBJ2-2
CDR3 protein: CASRATSVGELFF
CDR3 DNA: TGTGCCAGCAGGGCGACTAGTGTCGGGGAGCTGTTTTTT

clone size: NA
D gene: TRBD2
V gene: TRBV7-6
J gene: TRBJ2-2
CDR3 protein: CATELAGGLNTGELFF
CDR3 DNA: TGTGCCACCGAACTAGCGGGAGGGCTGAACACCGGGGAGCTGTTTTTT

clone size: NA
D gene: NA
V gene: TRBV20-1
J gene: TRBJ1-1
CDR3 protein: CSARDLTVTEAFF
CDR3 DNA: TGCAGTGCTAGAGATTTAACCGTCACTGAAGCTTTCTTT

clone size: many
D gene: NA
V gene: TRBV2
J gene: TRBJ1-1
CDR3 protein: CASSEAGGTEAFF
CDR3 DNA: TGTGCCAGCAGTGAAGCCGGAGGCACTGAAGCTTTCTTT

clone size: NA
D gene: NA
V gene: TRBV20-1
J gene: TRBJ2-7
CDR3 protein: CSASPRLIYEQYF
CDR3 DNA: TGCAGTGCTAGTCCGCGATTGATCTACGAGCAGTACTTC

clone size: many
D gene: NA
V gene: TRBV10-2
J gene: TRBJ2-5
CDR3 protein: CASRVTNEGTQYF
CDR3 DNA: TGCGCCAGCAGGGTGACTAACGAAGGGACCCAGTACTTC

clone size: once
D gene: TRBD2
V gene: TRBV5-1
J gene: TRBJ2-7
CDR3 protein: CASSPPGTSDSYEQYF
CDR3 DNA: TGCGCCAGCAGCCCACCAGGGACTAGCGATTCCTACGAGCAGTACTTC

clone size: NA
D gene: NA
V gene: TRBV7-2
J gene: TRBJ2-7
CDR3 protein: CASSTSSSVREQYF
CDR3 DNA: TGTGCCAGCAGCACCTCTAGCTCAGTCCGCGAGCAGTACTTC

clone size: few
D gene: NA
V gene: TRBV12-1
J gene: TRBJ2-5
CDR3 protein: CASSVAGRGQETQYF
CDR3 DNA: TGTGCCAGCAGCGTTGCTGGCAGGGGTCAAGAGACCCAGTACTTC

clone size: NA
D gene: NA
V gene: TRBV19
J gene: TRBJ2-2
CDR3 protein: CASSISVHGELFF
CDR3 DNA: TGTGCCAGTAGTATAAGCGTCCACGGGGAGCTGTTTTTT

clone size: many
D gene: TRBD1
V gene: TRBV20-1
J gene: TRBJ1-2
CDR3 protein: CSARDVGTGARGYTF
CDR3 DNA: TGCAGTGCTAGAGACGTCGGGACAGGGGCAAGGGGCTACACCTTC

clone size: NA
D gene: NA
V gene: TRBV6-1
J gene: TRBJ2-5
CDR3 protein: CASLLDRQETQYF
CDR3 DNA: TGTGCCAGCCTCCTGGACCGGCAAGAGACCCAGTACTTC

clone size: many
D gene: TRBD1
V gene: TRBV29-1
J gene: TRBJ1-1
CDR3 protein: CSVGDRANTEAFF
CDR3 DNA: TGCAGCGTAGGGGACAGGGCGAACACTGAAGCTTTCTTT

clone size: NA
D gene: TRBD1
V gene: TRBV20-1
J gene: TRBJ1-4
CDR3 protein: CSASLTGGEKLFF
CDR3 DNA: TGCAGTGCTAGTTTGACAGGGGGGGAAAAACTGTTTTTT

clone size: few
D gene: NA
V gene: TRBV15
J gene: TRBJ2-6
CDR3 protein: CATSRTGKAYVLTF
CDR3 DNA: TGTGCCACCAGCAGGACGGGGAAGGCCTACGTCCTGACTTTC

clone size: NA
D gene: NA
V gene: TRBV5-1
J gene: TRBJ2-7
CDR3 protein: CASSLNGGLGQYF
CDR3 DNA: TGCGCCAGCAGCCTCAATGGGGGGCTCGGTCAGTACTTC

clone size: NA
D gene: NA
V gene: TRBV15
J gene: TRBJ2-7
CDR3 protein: CATSSASDGPYEQYF
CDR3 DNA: TGTGCCACCAGCAGTGCATCGGACGGCCCCTACGAGCAGTACTTC

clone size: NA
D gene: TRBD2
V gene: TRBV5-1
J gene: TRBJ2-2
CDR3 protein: CASSLAGTTGTGELFF
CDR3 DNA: TGCGCCAGCAGCTTGGCCGGGACTACCGGGACCGGGGAGCTGTTTTTT

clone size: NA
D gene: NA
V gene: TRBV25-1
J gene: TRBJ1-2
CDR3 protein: CASPTGPYGYTF
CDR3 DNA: TGTGCCAGCCCGACAGGCCCCTATGGCTACACCTTC

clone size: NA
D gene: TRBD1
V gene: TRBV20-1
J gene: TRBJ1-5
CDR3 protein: CSAPGQRWNQPQHF
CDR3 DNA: TGCAGTGCCCCGGGACAGAGATGGAATCAGCCCCAGCATTTT

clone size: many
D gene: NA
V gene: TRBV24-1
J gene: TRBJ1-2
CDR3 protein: CATSDETEDYGYTF
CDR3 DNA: TGTGCCACCAGTGATGAGACTGAGGACTATGGCTACACCTTC

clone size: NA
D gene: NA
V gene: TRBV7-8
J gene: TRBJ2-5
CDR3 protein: CACLKRETQYF
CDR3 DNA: TGTGCCTGCCTTAAGCGGGAGACCCAGTACTTC

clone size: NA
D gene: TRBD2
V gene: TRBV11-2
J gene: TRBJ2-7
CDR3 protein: CASSPLVLAGPYEQYF
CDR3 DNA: TGTGCCAGCAGCCCTTTGGTACTAGCGGGACCCTACGAGCAGTACTTC

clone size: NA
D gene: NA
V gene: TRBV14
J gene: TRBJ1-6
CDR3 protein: CASSQDYRSYNSPLHF
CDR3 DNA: TGTGCCAGCAGCCAAGATTACAGAAGTTATAATTCACCCCTCCACTTT

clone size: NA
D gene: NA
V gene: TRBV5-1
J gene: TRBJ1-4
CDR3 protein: CASSLAPGADNEKLFF
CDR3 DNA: TGCGCCAGCAGCTTGGCCCCAGGAGCCGATAATGAAAAACTGTTTTTT

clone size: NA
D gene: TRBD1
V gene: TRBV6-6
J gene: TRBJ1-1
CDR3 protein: CASSSLVAGGAFF
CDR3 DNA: TGTGCCAGCAGTTCTCTAGTGGCAGGGGGAGCTTTCTTT

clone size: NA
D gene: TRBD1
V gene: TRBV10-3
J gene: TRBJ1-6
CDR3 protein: CAINTGQGNSPLHF
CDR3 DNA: TGTGCCATCAACACGGGACAGGGGAATTCACCCCTCCACTTT

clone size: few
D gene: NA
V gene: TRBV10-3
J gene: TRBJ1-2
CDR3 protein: CASSFDAHGYTF
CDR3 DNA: TGTGCCAGCAGTTTCGATGCCCATGGCTACACCTTC

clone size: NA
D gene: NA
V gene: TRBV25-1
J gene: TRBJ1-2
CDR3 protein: CASSQETGPDGYTF
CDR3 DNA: TGTGCCAGCAGCCAAGAGACAGGACCCGATGGCTACACCTTC

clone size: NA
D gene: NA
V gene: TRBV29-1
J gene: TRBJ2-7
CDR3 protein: CSVEDLEQYF
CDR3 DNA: TGCAGCGTTGAAGATCTTGAGCAGTACTTC

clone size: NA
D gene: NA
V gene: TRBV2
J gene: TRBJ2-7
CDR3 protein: CASSYQADGAYEQYF
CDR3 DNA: TGTGCCAGCAGTTACCAAGCGGACGGGGCCTACGAGCAGTACTTC

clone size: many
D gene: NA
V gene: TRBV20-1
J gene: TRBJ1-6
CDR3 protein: CSALLLGSPLHF
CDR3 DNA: TGCAGTGCTCTTTTGCTCGGCTCACCCCTCCACTTT

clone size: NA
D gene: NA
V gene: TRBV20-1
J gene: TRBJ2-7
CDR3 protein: CSARDWASEQYF
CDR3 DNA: TGCAGTGCTAGAGATTGGGCATCTGAGCAGTACTTC

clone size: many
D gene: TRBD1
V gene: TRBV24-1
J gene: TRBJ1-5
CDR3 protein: CATSDQTGPNQPQHF
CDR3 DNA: TGTGCCACCAGTGACCAGACAGGGCCCAATCAGCCCCAGCATTTT

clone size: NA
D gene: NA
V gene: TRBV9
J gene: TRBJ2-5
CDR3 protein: CASSRASGRQETQYF
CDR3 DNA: TGTGCCAGCAGCAGGGCGAGCGGAAGACAAGAGACCCAGTACTTC

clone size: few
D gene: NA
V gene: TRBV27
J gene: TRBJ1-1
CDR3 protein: CASSLVILEAEAFF
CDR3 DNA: TGTGCCAGCAGTTTAGTTATTTTGGAGGCTGAAGCTTTCTTT

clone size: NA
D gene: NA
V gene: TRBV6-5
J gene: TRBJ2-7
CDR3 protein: CASSFGGERYF
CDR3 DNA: TGTGCCAGCAGTTTCGGGGGTGAGCGGTACTTC

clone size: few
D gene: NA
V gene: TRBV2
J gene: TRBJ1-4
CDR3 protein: CASSVAGRRTEKLFF
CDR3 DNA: TGTGCCAGCAGCGTTGCTGGGCGTCGGACTGAAAAACTGTTTTTT

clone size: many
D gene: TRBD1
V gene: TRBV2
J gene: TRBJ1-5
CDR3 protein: CASRTGQVQHF
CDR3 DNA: TGTGCCAGCAGGACAGGACAGGTCCAGCATTTT

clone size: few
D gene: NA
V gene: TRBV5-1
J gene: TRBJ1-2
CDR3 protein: CASSLDQGRTYGYTF
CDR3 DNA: TGCGCCAGCAGCTTGGATCAGGGGCGGACGTATGGCTACACCTTC

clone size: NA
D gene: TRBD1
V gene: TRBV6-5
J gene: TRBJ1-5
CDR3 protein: CAISSSGTGGLQPQHF
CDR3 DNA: TGTGCCATCAGTTCCTCGGGGACAGGGGGCCTTCAGCCCCAGCATTTT

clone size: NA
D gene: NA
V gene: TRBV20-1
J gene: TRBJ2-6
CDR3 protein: CSAGKSGANVLTF
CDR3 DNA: TGCAGTGCAGGGAAATCTGGGGCCAACGTCCTGACTTTC

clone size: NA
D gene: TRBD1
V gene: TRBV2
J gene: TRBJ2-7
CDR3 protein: CASSGPGQGAYEQYF
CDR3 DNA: TGTGCCAGCAGCGGTCCGGGACAGGGGGCCTACGAGCAGTACTTC

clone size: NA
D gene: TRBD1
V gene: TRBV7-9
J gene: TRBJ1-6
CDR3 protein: CASSLRDRHSPLHF
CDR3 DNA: TGTGCCAGCAGCTTACGGGACAGGCATTCACCCCTCCACTTT

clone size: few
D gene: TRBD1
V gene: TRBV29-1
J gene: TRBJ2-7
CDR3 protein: CSVPGQGYEQYF
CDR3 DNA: TGCAGCGTGCCGGGACAGGGCTACGAGCAGTACTTC

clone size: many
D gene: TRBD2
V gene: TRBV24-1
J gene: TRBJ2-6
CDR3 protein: CATSDKRAGVTGANVLTF
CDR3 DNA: TGTGCCACCAGTGATAAAAGAGCGGGAGTCACTGGGGCCAACGTCCTGACTTTC

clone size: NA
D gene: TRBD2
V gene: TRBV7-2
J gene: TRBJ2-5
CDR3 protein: CASSPRGGYQETQYF
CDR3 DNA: TGTGCCAGCTCACCGCGGGGAGGGTACCAAGAGACCCAGTACTTC

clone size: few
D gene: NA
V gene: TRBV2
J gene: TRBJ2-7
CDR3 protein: CASSLGRRAYEQYF
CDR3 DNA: TGTGCCAGCAGTTTGGGCCGGCGGGCCTACGAGCAGTACTTC

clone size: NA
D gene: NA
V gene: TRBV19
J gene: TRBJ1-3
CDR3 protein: CASRGQEGNSGNTIYF
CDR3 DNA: TGTGCCAGTAGGGGTCAGGAGGGGAACTCTGGAAACACCATATATTTT

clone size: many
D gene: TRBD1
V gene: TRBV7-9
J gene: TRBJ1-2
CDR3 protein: CASSLTGGNYGYTF
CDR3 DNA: TGTGCCAGCAGCCTGACAGGGGGGAACTATGGCTACACCTTC

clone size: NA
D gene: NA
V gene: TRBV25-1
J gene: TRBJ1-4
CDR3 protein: CASSAYAGVTREKLFF
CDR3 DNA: TGTGCCAGCAGTGCCTATGCGGGGGTAACGAGGGAAAAACTGTTTTTT